What follows is one TCR beta chain and its context. The length of the CDR3 is 13 residues. Germline V gene lookup returns CDR1 MNHEY and CDR2 SVGEGT. V dropped 4 bases and J dropped 2 bases, with 9 bases sitting between them. The data stem from a study of blood T cell repertoires in COVID-19. Across the study: Sample material is recorded as cDNA or gDNA derived from T cells, B-cell-depleted T cells, or PBMCs.

Method: immunoSEQ multiplex PCR; TCRdb's copy keeps in-frame clones and lacks some. The data show around 100,000 clones, with roughly nine tenths seen just once and 6% held by the top ten. This chain joins TRBV6-2 or TRBV6-3 and TRBJ2-7; D gene ambiguous. This receptor was obtained from a human donor in a cohort sampled during active COVID-19. The sample taken for sequencing was peripheral blood. CDR3 amino acids: CASSLYSAYEQYF. The CDR3 DNA reads TGTGCCAGCAGTTTATACTCCGCCTACGAGCAGTACTTC.